This entry concerns a single TCR beta chain. Its antigen is unidentified. The sample is drawn from a study of CXCR3-negative and CXCR3-positive naive CD8 T cells. The CDR3 covers 17 residues. CDR1 DFQATT and CDR2 SNEGSKA come from the germline V gene (reference sequence). Study-wide points: With CXCR3 expression partially decreased after cryopreservation, most assays relied on fresh PBMCs. Comparably high diversity marked both naive subsets, whereas memory CD8+ cells had much lower diversity.

The TRB libraries of cDNA were built by UMI-labeled 5' RACE. No DNA is given; TCRdb re-called the 5' RACE reads and lists each CDR3 protein once. In all, the sample yields around 41,000 distinct CDR3 sequences. V usage is TRBV20-1 and J usage is TRBJ2-1; without DNA, the TCRdb call of TRBD2 cannot be checked. This clonotype was sampled from a human donor in good health. Some clones in this sample may be carry-over from other donors' samples. What was sequenced was memory CD8+ T cells from blood. The CDR3: CSARDDINLAGYNEQFF.